This T cell receptor beta chain came from a study of early stage breast cancer tumors. Profiled with immunoSEQ multiplex PCR; TCRdb holds only in-frame clones, not every one. Of about 51,000 clones listed, around four fifths are singletons. This clone was detected only a few times. The CDR3 is made up of 12 amino acids. Germline V gives CDR1 MNHEY, CDR2 SVGAGI. V was pared by 5 bases and J by 0 bases, with 4 bases between. Source material: blood. This clonotype originated in a person aged 40 to 49 with breast cancer. The rearrangement uses TRBV6-5 and TRBJ1-1; the D is unclear. CDR3 nucleotides: TGTGCCAGCAGTAACATGAACACTGAAGCTTTCTTT. Its protein product is CASSNMNTEAFF.